The entry below gives a single TCR beta chain sequence along with its context. Antigen: not known. TCRdb itself ran the reads through MiXCR, one entry per CDR3 protein. Among around 900,000 distinct CDR3 sequences listed, roughly 30% were seen once. The sample belongs to a study of T cell repertoires in cytomegalovirus infection. Across the whole study: The authors used CMV epitopes that were HLA-C-restricted (recently identified) and HLA-B-restricted (well studied). Public TCR beta signatures indicated both CMV infection and matching HLA type.

Study results and caveats: People with CMV and the relevant HLA were identified by cumulative public TCR beta family frequency. HLA-C-restricted TCR beta clonotypes specific for CMV led the ex vivo response.

V lost 4 bases, J lost 3 bases, and 15 bases lay in between. CDR3 length equals 15 residues. Per the germline V gene, CDR1 is MGHRA and CDR2 is YSYEKL. This clonotype was obtained from a human donor in good health (CMV status not recorded). Some clones in this sample may be carry-over from other donors' samples. Sequenced material: cultured CD8+ T cells from PBMCs, taken from culture after CMV antigen stimulation. This chain uses TRBV4-1 with TRBJ1-2, with D maybe TRBD1 (5 bases). CDR3 sequence: CASSRSGGEYYGYTF. CDR3 in DNA: TGCGCCAGCAGCCGGTCGGGGGGGGAGTACTATGGCTACACCTTC.